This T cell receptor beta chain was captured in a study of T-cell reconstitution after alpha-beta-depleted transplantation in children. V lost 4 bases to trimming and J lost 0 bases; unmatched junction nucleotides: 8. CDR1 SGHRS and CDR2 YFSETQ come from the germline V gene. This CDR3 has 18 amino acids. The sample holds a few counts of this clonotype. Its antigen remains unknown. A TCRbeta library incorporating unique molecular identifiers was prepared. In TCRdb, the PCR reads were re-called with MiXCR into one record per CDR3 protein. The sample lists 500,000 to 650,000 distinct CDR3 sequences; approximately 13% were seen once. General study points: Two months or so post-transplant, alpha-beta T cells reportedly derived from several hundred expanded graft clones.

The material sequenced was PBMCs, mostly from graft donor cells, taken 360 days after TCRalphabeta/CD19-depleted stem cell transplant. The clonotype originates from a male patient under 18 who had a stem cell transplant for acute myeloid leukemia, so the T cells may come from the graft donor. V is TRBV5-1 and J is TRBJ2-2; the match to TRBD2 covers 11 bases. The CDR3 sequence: CASSPGTSGAANTGELFF. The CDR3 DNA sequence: TGCGCCAGCAGCCCTGGGACTAGCGGAGCCGCGAACACCGGGGAGCTGTTTTTT.